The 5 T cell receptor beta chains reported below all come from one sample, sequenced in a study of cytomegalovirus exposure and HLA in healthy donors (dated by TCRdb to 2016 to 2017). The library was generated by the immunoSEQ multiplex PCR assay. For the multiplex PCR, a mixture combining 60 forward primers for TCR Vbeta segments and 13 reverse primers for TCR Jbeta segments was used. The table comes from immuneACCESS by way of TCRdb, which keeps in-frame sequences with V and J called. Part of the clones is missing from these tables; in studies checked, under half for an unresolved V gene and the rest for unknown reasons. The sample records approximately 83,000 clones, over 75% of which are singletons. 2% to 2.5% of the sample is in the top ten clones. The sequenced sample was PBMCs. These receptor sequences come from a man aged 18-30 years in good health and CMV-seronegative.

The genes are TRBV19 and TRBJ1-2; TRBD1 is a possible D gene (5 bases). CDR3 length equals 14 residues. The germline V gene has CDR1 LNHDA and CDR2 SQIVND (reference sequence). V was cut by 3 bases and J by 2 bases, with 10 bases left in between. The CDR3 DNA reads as TGTGCCAGTAGTATGCGGCAGGGCAACTATGGCTACACCTTC. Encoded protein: CASSMRQGNYGYTF.

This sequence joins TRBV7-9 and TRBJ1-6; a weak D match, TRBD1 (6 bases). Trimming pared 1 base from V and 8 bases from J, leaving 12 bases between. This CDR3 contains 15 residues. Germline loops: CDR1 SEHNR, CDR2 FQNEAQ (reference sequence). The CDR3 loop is CASSLGLTGHSPLHF. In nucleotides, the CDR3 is TGTGCCAGCAGCTTAGGACTGACAGGCCATTCACCCCTCCACTTT.

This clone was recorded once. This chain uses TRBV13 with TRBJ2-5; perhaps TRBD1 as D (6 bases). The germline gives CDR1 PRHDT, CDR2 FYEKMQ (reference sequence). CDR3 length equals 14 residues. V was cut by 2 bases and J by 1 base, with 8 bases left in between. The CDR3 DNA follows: TGTGCCAGCAGCTTACAGGGGCCCCAAGAGACCCAGTACTTC. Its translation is CASSLQGPQETQYF.

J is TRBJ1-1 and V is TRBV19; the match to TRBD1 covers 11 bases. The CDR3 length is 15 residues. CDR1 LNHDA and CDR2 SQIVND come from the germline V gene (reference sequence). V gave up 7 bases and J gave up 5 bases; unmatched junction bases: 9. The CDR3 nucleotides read TGTGCCAGTACTCCCAGGACAGGGGGCTTGACTGAAGCTTTCTTT. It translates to CASTPRTGGLTEAFF.

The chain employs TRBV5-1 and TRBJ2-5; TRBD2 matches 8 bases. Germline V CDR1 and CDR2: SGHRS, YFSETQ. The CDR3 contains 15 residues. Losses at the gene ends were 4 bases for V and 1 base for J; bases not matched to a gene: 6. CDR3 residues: CASSRSGGIQETQYF. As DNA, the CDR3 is TGCGCCAGCAGCCGGAGCGGGGGAATCCAAGAGACCCAGTACTTC.